The clone carrying this TCR beta chain was seen once. Its antigen is not known. Those patients who had chemo-refractory metastatic non-small-cell lung cancer were given focal radiation along with CTLA-4 blockade through ipilimumab. This specimen comes from a study of radiotherapy plus CTLA-4 blockade in lung cancer. Study overall: Around a sixth of patients responded objectively, and roughly 30% achieved disease control.

This table comes from immunoSEQ multiplex PCR, and its TCRdb copy is limited to in-frame clones, with some not included. The table lists about 72,000 clones, approximately 80% of them singletons, with 4% in the top ten. CDR1 is MNHNY, CDR2 SVGAGI, per germline (reference sequence). V lost 8 bases to trimming and J lost 11 bases, with 18 bases between them. The CDR3 consists of 12 residues. The study, taken as a whole, reports: Tumor-derived TCR clones expanded in blood after radiotherapy plus ipilimumab. Among reported predictors of response, early blood T cell clone dynamics with interferon-beta performed best.

This chain connects TRBV6-6 to TRBJ2-5; possible D gene TRBD2, 7 bases. The input for sequencing was peripheral blood, taken from a patient treated with radiotherapy plus ipilimumab. This clonotype was obtained from a human donor with non-small cell lung cancer who had a partial response to radiotherapy plus ipilimumab. The CDR3 sequence: CASGRGLWEQYF. In DNA, the CDR3 is TGTGCCAGCGGGCGGGGGCTTTGGGAGCAGTACTTC.